Given below is one T cell receptor (beta chain) in context. This entry comes from a study of blood T cell repertoires in COVID-19. TCRdb's table, derived via immunoSEQ multiplex PCR, lists solely in-frame clones and lacks some. The sample carries approximately 93,000 clones, almost 90% recorded once. CDR1 and CDR2 from the germline V gene are MGHDK and SYGVNS. The CDR3 consists of 14 residues. Deletions cut 3 bases from V and 5 bases from J, with 10 bases between. The chain has TRBV25-1 and TRBJ2-2; maybe TRBD1 (6 bases). The TCR originated in a man aged 45 to 65 with COVID-19, enrolled during active disease. Sequencing was carried out using peripheral blood. The CDR3 region is CASSDTGLTGELFF. In nucleotides, the CDR3 is TGTGCCAGCAGTGATACAGGGTTAACCGGGGAGCTGTTTTTT.